Each of the 21 T cell receptor beta chains below was sequenced from the same sample in a study of T-cell memory formation after mild COVID-19. TCRdb ran MiXCR on the 5' RACE reads and lists one entry per CDR3 protein. The profile shows 55,000 to 75,000 distinct CDR3 sequences, about 30% of them singletons. Sequenced material: PBMCs or a T cell subset sorted from them (not recorded which). These receptors originate from a young man who had mild COVID-19 (a few samples of this study predate the infection). Cell type and time point are not known.

This clonotype has a single count. DNA of the CDR3: TGTGCCAGCAGGGGACAGGGGAGCACTGAAGCTTTCTTT. Amino acid sequence: CASRGQGSTEAFF. The rearrangement links TRBV12-3 or TRBV12-4 to TRBJ1-1; 10 bases align to TRBD1. The V segment lost 6 bases and the J segment 4 bases; nucleotides outside the gene matches: 2. The CDR3 has 13 residues.

This clonotype was seen only a few times. J is TRBJ2-3 and V is TRBV7-3, with 7 bases aligning to TRBD2. The germline V gene encodes CDR1 SGHTA and CDR2 FQGTGA. The CDR3 runs 15 residues. Trimming cost V 5 bases and J 5 bases; bases outside gene matches: 10. CDR3 bases: TGTGCCAGCAGCCTTCTCGGGTCGGGGGGAGATACGCAGTATTTT. It is translated as CASSLLGSGGDTQYF.

This clonotype was found once. The rearrangement joins TRBV12-3 or TRBV12-4 to TRBJ1-2; tentatively, D is TRBD1 (6 bases). The CDR3 runs to 13 residues. V lost 6 bases and J 6 bases, leaving 14 bases between the germline ends. Written as DNA, the CDR3 is TGTGCCAGCAGAGTAGACAGGCGCCATGGCTACACCTTC. Its protein product is CASRVDRRHGYTF.

The chain combines TRBV6-5 with TRBJ2-5; D is uncertain. This CDR3 has 11 residues. CDR1 and CDR2 from the germline V gene are MNHEY and SVGAGI. Trimming stripped 6 bases from V and 7 bases from J, with 9 bases between. The CDR3 DNA follows: TGTGCCAGCAGCGCCGTTGGGACCCAGTACTTC. Its protein is CASSAVGTQYF.

A few counts support this clonotype. The rearrangement joins TRBV4-3 to TRBJ2-2; TRBD2 matches at 7 bases. The V gene end was trimmed by 0 bases and the J gene end by 6 bases; junction bases not matched to a gene: 13. The CDR3 sequence is 18 residues long. The germline CDR1 and CDR2 sequences are LGHNA and YSLEER. The CDR3, as DNA: TGCGCCAGCAGCCAAGATCGAGCGGTGTGGGGGAGGGCCGGGGAGCTGTTTTTT. It yields the protein CASSQDRAVWGRAGELFF.

The rearrangement uses TRBV5-1 and TRBJ2-3, with 7 bases aligning to TRBD1. Germline assignment: CDR1 SGHRS and CDR2 YFSETQ. The J segment lost 4 bases and the V segment lost 0 bases, leaving 14 bases of the junction unmatched. The CDR3 has 18 amino acids. The CDR3 region has the DNA TGCGCCAGCAGCTTGGTCCTCGAGACAGGGCTTTATTCAGATACGCAGTATTTT. Residues: CASSLVLETGLYSDTQYF. The full variable domain, in which reference TRBV5-1 and TRBJ2-3 provide the parts outside the CDR3, is KAGVTQTPRYLIKTRGQQVTLSCSPISGHRSVSWYQQTPGQGLQFLFEYFSETQRNKGNFPGRFSGRQFSNSRSEMNVSTLELGDSALYLCASSLVLETGLYSDTQYFGPGTRLTVL.

This clonotype was found a few times. The gene calls are TRBV7-9 and TRBJ1-2; D is possibly TRBD1 (6 bases). Germline V lookup: CDR1 SEHNR, CDR2 FQNEAQ (reference sequence). V gave up 4 bases and J gave up 7 bases, with 13 bases separating them. The CDR3 extends over 13 amino acids. The CDR3 bases are TGTGCCAGCAGCTCCCCAGGGGCGCTTGGCTACACCTTC. It encodes CASSSPGALGYTF.

This clonotype was counted a few times. The chain links TRBV12-3 or TRBV12-4 to TRBJ2-5; no reliable D call. There are 11 residues in the CDR3. Deletions cut 3 bases from V and 5 bases from J, with 4 bases between. The CDR3 DNA is TGTGCCAGCAGTTTCAGGGAGACCCAGTACTTC. This sequence encodes CASSFRETQYF.

This clonotype was picked up a small number of times. DNA for the CDR3: TGTGCCAGCAGTGCCCGGGGGGGCAGAGACATTCAGTACTTC. It specifies CASSARGGRDIQYF. The chain combines TRBV27 with TRBJ2-4; 8 nucleotides line up with TRBD2. The CDR3 runs 14 residues. After removal of 5 bases from V and 8 bases from J, the junction contained 8 bases not matched to a gene. Germline values: CDR1 MNHEY, CDR2 SMNVEV (reference sequence).

This clonotype showed up just a few times. The V gene is TRBV14, the J gene TRBJ2-2, with unresolved D. The CDR3 sequence is 12 residues long. Per germline, CDR1 SGHDN and CDR2 FVKESK. The germline V and J ends were trimmed by 4 bases and 5 bases, with 5 bases remaining between them. CDR3 bases: TGTGCCAGCAGCCCCAGGACCGGGGAGCTGTTTTTT. Its protein is CASSPRTGELFF.

The V and J genes are TRBV7-3 and TRBJ2-3; 8 bases map to TRBD2. Trimming removed 5 bases from V and 2 bases from J; junction bases left unmatched: 9. The CDR3 contains 16 residues. CDR1 is SGHTA, CDR2 FQGTGA, per germline. In DNA, the CDR3 is TGTGCCAGCAGCCCCCTCGGGGGGGACGACACAGATACGCAGTATTTT. Its translation is CASSPLGGDDTDTQYF. The whole variable domain, filled in from reference TRBV7-3 and TRBJ2-3, reads GAGVSQTPSNKVTEKGKYVELRCDPISGHTALYWYRQSLGQGPEFLIYFQGTGAADDSGLPNDRFFAVRPEGSVSTLKIQRTERGDSAVYLCASSPLGGDDTDTQYFGPGTRLTVL.

This clonotype was recorded a few times. The CDR3 nucleotides are TGTGCCAGCAGTTACCCTATGGGAAGCTCCTACGAGCAGTACTTC. This translates into CASSYPMGSSYEQYF. The J gene is TRBJ2-7, the V gene TRBV6-2 or TRBV6-3; D is undetermined. Trimming stripped 2 bases from V and 0 bases from J, with 11 bases between. This CDR3 is built from 15 residues. Germline V gene sequence: CDR1 MNHEY, CDR2 SVGEGT.

This clonotype was recorded many times. The chain couples TRBV13 to TRBJ2-2; D is possibly TRBD1 (6 bases). Trimming took off 3 bases at V and 6 bases at J, with 14 bases between the two ends. Per germline, CDR1 PRHDT and CDR2 FYEKMQ (reference sequence). The length of the CDR3 is 15 residues. The CDR3 protein is CASSFGQGSAGELFF. The CDR3 region has the DNA TGTGCCAGCAGCTTCGGGCAGGGGAGTGCCGGGGAGCTGTTTTTT.

This chain uses TRBV2 with TRBJ1-6, with no clear D. The V and J ends lost 8 bases and 7 bases respectively, with 18 bases between them. Germline lookup yields CDR1 SNHLY and CDR2 FYNNEI. The CDR3 loop spans 15 amino acids. CDR3 in amino acids: CASPRLDGRNSPLHF. Written as DNA, the CDR3 is TGTGCCAGCCCGAGGTTGGACGGCCGGAATTCACCCCTCCACTTT.

The V gene is TRBV10-3, the J gene TRBJ1-6; perhaps TRBD1 as D (5 bases). The CDR3 is 13 residues long. Germline lookup yields CDR1 ENHRY and CDR2 SYGVKD. Deletions cut 2 bases from V and 6 bases from J, with 5 bases between. The CDR3 DNA follows: TGTGCCATCAGTGAGGGGGCTAATTCACCCCTCCACTTT. Residues: CAISEGANSPLHF.

This clonotype has only a few counts. The chain has TRBV6-5 and TRBJ2-7, with TRBD1 matching 7 bases. The CDR3 sequence is 15 residues long. J lost 1 base, V lost 0 bases, and 3 bases had no gene match. The germline CDR1 and CDR2 sequences are MNHEY and SVGAGI. This chain's CDR3 is CASSYSGGPSYEQYF. The CDR3 bases are TGTGCCAGCAGTTACTCAGGGGGCCCTTCCTACGAGCAGTACTTC.

This chain uses TRBV5-1 with TRBJ1-1; 8 bases align to TRBD1. CDR1 is SGHRS and CDR2 is YFSETQ in the germline V gene. CDR3 length: 15 amino acids. V shed 5 bases, J shed 5 bases, and the junction held 11 bases outside the gene matches. The CDR3 protein is CASRRFRGPNTEAFF. Written as DNA, the CDR3 is TGCGCCAGCAGAAGGTTCAGGGGGCCTAATACTGAAGCTTTCTTT.

The rearrangement uses TRBV29-1 and TRBJ2-7; 7 nucleotides agree with TRBD2. This CDR3 is 13 amino acids long. J lost 5 bases, V lost 7 bases, and 11 bases had no gene match. CDR1 is SQVTM, CDR2 ANQGSEA, per germline. This CDR3 is CSALRGVEDEQYF. The CDR3, as DNA: TGCAGCGCCCTACGGGGGGTGGAAGACGAGCAGTACTTC.

This chain links TRBV5-6 with TRBJ2-3, with D maybe TRBD1 (5 bases). Trimming cost V 3 bases and J 4 bases, with 12 bases left between them. There are 14 residues in the CDR3. CDR1 is SGHDT and CDR2 is YYEEEE in the germline V gene. The CDR3, as DNA: TGTGCCAGCAGCTCGGCATGGGGCGCAGATACGCAGTATTTT. It yields the protein CASSSAWGADTQYF.

The V and J genes are TRBV20-1 and TRBJ1-5; D not resolved. Germline values: CDR1 DFQATT, CDR2 SNEGSKA (reference sequence). The CDR3 spans 13 residues. Trimming took 0 bases from V and 4 from J, leaving 7 bases between them. The CDR3 nucleotides read TGCAGTGCTAGAGACAGCGGAAATCAGCCCCAGCATTTT. It translates to CSARDSGNQPQHF.

The chain carries TRBV12-3 or TRBV12-4 and TRBJ2-2, with 9 bases fitting TRBD2. Trimming removed 9 bases from V and 5 bases from J; junction bases left unmatched: 13. CDR3 length equals 16 residues. CDR3 DNA: TGTGCCAGAAGATATAGCGGGGGCCGGAATACCGGGGAGCTGTTTTTT. Encoded protein: CARRYSGGRNTGELFF.